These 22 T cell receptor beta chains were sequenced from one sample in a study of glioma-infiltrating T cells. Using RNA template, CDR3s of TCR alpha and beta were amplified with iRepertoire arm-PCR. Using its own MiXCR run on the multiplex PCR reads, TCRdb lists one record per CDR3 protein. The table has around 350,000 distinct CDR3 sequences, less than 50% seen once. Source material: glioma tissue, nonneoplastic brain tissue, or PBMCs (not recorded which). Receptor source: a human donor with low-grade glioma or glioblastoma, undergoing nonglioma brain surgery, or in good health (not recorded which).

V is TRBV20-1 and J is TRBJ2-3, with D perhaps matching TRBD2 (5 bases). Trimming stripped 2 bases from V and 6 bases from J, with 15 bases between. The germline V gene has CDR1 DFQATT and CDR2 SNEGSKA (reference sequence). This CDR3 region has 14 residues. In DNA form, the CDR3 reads TGCAGTGCTAGACGAGCGGCAGCCTTGGATACGCAGTATTTT. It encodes CSARRAAALDTQYF.

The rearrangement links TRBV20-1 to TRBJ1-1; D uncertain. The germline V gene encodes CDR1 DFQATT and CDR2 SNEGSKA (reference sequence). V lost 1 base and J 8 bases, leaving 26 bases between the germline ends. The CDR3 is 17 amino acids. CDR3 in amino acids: CSARALRGGPQSSEAFF. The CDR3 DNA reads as TGCAGTGCTAGAGCCCTTCGAGGTGGCCCCCAGTCGTCAGAAGCTTTCTTT.

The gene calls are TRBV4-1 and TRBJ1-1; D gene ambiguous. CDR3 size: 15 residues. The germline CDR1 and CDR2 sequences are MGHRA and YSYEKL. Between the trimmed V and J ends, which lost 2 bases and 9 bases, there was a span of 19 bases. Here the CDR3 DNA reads TGCGCCAGCAGCCAATTCCTGGGGTCGAGGACTCAAGCTTTCTTT. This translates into CASSQFLGSRTQAFF.

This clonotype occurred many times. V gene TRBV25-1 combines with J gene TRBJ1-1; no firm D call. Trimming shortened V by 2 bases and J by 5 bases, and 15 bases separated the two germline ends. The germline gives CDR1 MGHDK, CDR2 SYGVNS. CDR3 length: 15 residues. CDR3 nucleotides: TGTGCCAGCAGTGAAAGTGTCCCAGGTCGGACTGAAGCTTTCTTT. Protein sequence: CASSESVPGRTEAFF.

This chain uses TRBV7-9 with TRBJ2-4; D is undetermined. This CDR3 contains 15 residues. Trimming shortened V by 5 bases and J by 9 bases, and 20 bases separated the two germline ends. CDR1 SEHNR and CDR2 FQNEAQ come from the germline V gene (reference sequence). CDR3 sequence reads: CASSQHGPPRPIQYF. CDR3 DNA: TGTGCCAGCAGCCAACACGGCCCCCCGAGGCCCATTCAGTACTTC.

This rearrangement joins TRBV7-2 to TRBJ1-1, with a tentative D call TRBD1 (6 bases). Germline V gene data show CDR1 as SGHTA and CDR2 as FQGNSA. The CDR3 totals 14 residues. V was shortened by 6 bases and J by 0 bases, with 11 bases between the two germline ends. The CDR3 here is CASRYRELNTEAFF. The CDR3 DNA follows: TGTGCCAGCAGGTACAGGGAGTTGAACACTGAAGCTTTCTTT.

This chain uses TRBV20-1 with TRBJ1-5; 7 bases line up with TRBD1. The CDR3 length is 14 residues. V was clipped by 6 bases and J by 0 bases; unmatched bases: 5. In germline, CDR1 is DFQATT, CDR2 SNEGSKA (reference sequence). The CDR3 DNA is TGCAGTGCCCGGGACAGTTCTAGCAATCAGCCCCAGCATTTT. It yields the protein CSARDSSSNQPQHF.

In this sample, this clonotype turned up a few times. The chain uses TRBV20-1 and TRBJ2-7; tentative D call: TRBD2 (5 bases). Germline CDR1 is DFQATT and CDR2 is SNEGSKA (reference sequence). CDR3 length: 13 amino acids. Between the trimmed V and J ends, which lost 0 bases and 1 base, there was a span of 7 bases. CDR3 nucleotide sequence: TGCAGTGCTAGAGATTGGAGGTCCTACGAGCAGTACTTC. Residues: CSARDWRSYEQYF.

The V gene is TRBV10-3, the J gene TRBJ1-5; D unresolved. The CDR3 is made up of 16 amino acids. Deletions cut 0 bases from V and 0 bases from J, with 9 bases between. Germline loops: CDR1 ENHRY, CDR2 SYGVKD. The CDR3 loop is CAISESGYHSNQPQHF. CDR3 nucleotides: TGTGCCATCAGTGAGTCGGGTTATCATAGCAATCAGCCCCAGCATTTT.

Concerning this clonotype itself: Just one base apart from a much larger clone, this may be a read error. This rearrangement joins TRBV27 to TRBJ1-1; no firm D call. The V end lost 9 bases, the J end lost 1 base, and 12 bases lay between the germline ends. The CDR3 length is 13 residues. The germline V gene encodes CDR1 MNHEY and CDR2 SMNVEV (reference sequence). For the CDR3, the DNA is TGTGCCAGAAGGGTACCCGGGAACACTGAAGCTTTCTTT. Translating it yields CARRVPGNTEAFF.

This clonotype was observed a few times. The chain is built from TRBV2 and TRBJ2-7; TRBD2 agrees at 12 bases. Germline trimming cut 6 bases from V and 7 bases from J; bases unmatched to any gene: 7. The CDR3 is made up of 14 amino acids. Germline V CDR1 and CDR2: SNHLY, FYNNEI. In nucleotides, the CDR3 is TGTGCCAGCAGAGGACTAGCGGGGCGTTTGGAGCAGTACTTC. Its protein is CASRGLAGRLEQYF.

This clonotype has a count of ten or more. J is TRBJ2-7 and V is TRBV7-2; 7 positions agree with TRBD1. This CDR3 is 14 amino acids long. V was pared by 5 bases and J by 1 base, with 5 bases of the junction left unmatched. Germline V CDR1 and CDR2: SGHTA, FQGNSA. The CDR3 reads CASSHSGQSYEQYF. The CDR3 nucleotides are TGTGCCAGCAGCCATTCGGGACAGTCCTACGAGCAGTACTTC.

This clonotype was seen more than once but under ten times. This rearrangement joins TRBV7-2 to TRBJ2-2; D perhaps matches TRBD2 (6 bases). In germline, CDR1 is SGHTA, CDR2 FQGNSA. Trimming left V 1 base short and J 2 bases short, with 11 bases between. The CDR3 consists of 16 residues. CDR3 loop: CASSLVGTPNTGELFF. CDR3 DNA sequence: TGTGCCAGCAGCTTAGTGGGGACTCCCAACACCGGGGAGCTGTTTTTT.

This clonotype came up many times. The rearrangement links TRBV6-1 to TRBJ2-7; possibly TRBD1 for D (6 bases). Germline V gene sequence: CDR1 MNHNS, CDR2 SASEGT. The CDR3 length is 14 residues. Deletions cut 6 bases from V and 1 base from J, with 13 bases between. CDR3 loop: CASSRTVISYEQYF. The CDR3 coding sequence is TGTGCCAGCAGCCGGACAGTTATATCCTACGAGCAGTACTTC.

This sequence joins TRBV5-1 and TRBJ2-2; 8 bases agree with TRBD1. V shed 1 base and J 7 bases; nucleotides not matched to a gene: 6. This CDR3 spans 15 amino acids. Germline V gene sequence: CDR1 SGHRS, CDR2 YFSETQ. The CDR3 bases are TGCGCCAGCAGCTTGATGACAGGGGACGGCGGGGAGCTGTTTTTT. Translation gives CASSLMTGDGGELFF.

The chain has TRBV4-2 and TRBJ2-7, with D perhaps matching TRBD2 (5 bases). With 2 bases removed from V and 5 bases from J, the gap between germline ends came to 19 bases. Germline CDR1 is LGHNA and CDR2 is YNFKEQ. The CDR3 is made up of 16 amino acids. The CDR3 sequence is CASSQLWTASKNEQYF. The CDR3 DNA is TGTGCCAGCAGCCAACTGTGGACTGCCTCTAAAAACGAGCAGTACTTC.

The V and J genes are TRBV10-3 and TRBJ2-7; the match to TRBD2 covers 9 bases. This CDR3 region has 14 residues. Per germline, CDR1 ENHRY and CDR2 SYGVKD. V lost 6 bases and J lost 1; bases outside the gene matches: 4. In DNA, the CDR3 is TGTGCCATCAGAGGACTAGCGATATCCTACGAGCAGTACTTC. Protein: CAIRGLAISYEQYF.

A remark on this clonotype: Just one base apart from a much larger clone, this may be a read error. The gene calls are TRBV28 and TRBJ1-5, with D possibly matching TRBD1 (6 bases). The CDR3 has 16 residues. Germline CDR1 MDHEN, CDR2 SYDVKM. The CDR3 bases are TGTGCCAGCAGTCTACAGGGTCTATATAGCAATCAGTCCCAGCATTTT. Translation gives CASSLQGLYSNQSQHF. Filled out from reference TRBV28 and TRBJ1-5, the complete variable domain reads DVKVTQSSRYLVKRTGEKVFLECVQDMDHENMFWYRQDPGLGLRLIYFSYDVKMKEKGDIPEGYSVSREKKERFSLILESASTNQTSMYLCASSLQGLYSNQSQHFGDGTRLSIL.

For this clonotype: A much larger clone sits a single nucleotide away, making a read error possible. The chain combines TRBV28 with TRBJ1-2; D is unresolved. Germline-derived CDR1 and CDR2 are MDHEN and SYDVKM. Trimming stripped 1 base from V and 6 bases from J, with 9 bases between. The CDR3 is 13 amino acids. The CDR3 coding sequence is TGTGCCAGCAGTTTATTGTCGGAGAATGGCTACACCTTC. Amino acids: CASSLLSENGYTF.

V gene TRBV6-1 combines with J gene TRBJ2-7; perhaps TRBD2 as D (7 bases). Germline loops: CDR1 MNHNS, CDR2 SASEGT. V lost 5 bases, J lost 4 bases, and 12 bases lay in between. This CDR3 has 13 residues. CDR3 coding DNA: TGTGCCAGCAGTTGGGGGGGGCGGTACGAGCAGTACTTC. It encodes CASSWGGRYEQYF.

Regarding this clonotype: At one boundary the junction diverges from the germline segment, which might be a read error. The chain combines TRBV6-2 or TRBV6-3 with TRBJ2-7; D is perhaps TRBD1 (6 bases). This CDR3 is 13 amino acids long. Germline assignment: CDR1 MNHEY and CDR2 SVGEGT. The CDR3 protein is CAGSWGRTYEQYF. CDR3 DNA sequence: TGTGCCGGCAGCTGGGGGCGAACCTACGAGCAGTACTTC.

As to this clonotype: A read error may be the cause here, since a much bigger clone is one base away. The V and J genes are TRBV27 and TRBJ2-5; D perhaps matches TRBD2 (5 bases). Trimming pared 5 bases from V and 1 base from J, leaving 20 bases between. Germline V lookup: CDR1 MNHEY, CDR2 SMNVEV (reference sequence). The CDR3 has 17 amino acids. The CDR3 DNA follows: TGTGCCAGCAGTCCACCGGAAGTGAGGGCGGGCCAAGAGACCCAGTACTTC. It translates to CASSPPEVRAGQETQYF.